This entry lists 13 T cell receptor beta chains sequenced from one sample in a study of T-cell reconstitution after alpha-beta-depleted transplantation in children. As it was prepared, the TCRbeta library received unique molecular identifiers. TCRdb re-analysed the PCR reads in MiXCR, keeping a single row per CDR3 protein. Found here are some 290,000 distinct CDR3 sequences, approximately 23% of them singletons; the top ten hold roughly 9.7%. The material was PBMCs, mostly from graft donor cells, obtained 180 days after TCRalphabeta/CD19-depleted stem cell transplant. The receptors shown here come from a male patient between 5 and 17 years old who had a stem cell transplant for acute lymphoblastic leukemia, so the T cells may come from the graft donor.

A few counts support this clonotype. The CDR3 coding sequence is TGTGCCAGCAGTTACGTGGCTGGTCACTACGAGCAGTACTTC. It encodes CASSYVAGHYEQYF. This chain uses TRBV6-5 with TRBJ2-7, with D uncertain. The germline V and J ends were trimmed by 2 bases and 3 bases, with 11 bases remaining between them. CDR1 MNHEY and CDR2 SVGAGI come from the germline V gene. The CDR3 extends over 14 amino acids.

This chain joins TRBV5-1 and TRBJ2-3; D possibly corresponds to TRBD2 (6 bases). V gave up 3 bases and J gave up 4 bases, with 18 bases separating them. The CDR3 covers 16 residues. CDR1 is SGHRS and CDR2 is YFSETQ in the germline V gene. CDR3 amino acids: CASSSRGTGAADTQYF. The CDR3 nucleotides are TGCGCCAGCAGCTCTAGGGGAACGGGAGCGGCAGATACGCAGTATTTT. Using reference TRBV5-1 and TRBJ2-3 for the parts outside the CDR3, the full variable domain is KAGVTQTPRYLIKTRGQQVTLSCSPISGHRSVSWYQQTPGQGLQFLFEYFSETQRNKGNFPGRFSGRQFSNSRSEMNVSTLELGDSALYLCASSSRGTGAADTQYFGPGTRLTVL.

The chain employs TRBV7-8 and TRBJ2-1; D is undetermined. This CDR3 has 15 amino acids. Germline V gives CDR1 SGHVS, CDR2 FQNEAQ. The V end lost 3 bases, the J end lost 1 base, and 10 bases lay between the germline ends. The CDR3 here is CASSFRDGSYNEQFF. The CDR3 nucleotides are TGTGCCAGCAGCTTTAGGGATGGGTCCTACAATGAGCAGTTCTTC.

The gene calls are TRBV20-1 and TRBJ2-7, with 8 bases matching TRBD2. CDR1 DFQATT and CDR2 SNEGSKA come from the germline V gene (reference sequence). J gave up 7 bases and V 5 bases, and 10 bases lay outside the gene matches. The CDR3 runs 13 residues. The DNA for the CDR3 is TGCAGTGCTCCGGGACTAGAGGGACGGGAGCAGTACTTC. It codes for CSAPGLEGREQYF.

In this sample, this clonotype turned up many times. The J gene is TRBJ2-5, the V gene TRBV5-1; D may be TRBD1 (6 bases). CDR3 length equals 16 residues. Germline V gives CDR1 SGHRS, CDR2 YFSETQ. Trimming left V 2 bases short and J 4 bases short, with 18 bases between. CDR3 DNA: TGCGCCAGCAGCTTAAGGGGGAAGACCCCAGGAGAGACCCAGTACTTC. Protein sequence: CASSLRGKTPGETQYF.

This chain connects TRBV13 to TRBJ2-3; D is perhaps TRBD2 (5 bases). Trimming stripped 5 bases from V and 0 bases from J, with 15 bases between. The CDR3 is made up of 16 amino acids. Germline V gene lookup returns CDR1 PRHDT and CDR2 FYEKMQ (reference sequence). This chain's CDR3 is CASSPNRRTSTDTQYF. The CDR3, as DNA: TGTGCCAGCAGCCCCAATCGGCGGACTAGCACAGATACGCAGTATTTT. Full variable domain (remainder filled in from reference TRBV13 and TRBJ2-3): AAGVIQSPRHLIKEKRETATLKCYPIPRHDTVYWYQQGPGQDPQFLISFYEKMQSDKGSIPDRFSAQQFSDYHSELNMSSLELGDSALYFCASSPNRRTSTDTQYFGPGTRLTVL.

V gene TRBV7-9 combines with J gene TRBJ2-1; D gene ambiguous. This CDR3 contains 14 residues. CDR1 and CDR2 from the germline V gene are SEHNR and FQNEAQ (reference sequence). V dropped 5 bases and J dropped 9 bases, with 17 bases sitting between them. CDR3 DNA sequence: TGTGCCAGCAGCCCCGGGCTCCCCTCCTTTGAGCAGTTCTTC. Translating it yields CASSPGLPSFEQFF. Full variable domain (missing parts from reference TRBV7-9 and TRBJ2-1): DTGVSQNPRHKITKRGQNVTFRCDPISEHNRLYWYRQTLGQGPEFLTYFQNEAQLEKSRLLSDRFSAERPKGSFSTLEIQRTEQGDSAMYLCASSPGLPSFEQFFGPGTRLTVL.

The chain has TRBV9 and TRBJ2-7; 9 bases are a match to TRBD1. The CDR3 sequence is 16 residues long. The germline V gene has CDR1 SGDLS and CDR2 YYNGEE. With V trimmed by 4 bases and J by 0 bases, 8 bases remained unmatched. CDR3 nucleotide sequence: TGTGCCAGCAGCCTAGGGGGGACAGGGATCTCCTACGAGCAGTACTTC. This codes for CASSLGGTGISYEQYF.

This clonotype was observed at least ten times. This chain uses TRBV12-3 or TRBV12-4 with TRBJ1-2; no reliable D call. CDR3 length: 14 amino acids. Trimming left V 4 bases short and J 3 bases short, with 12 bases between. The CDR3 reads CASSYRGYYYGYTF. In DNA form, the CDR3 reads TGTGCCAGCAGTTATCGGGGATACTACTATGGCTACACCTTC.

This clonotype has a handful of counts. The V and J genes are TRBV29-1 and TRBJ2-1, with 16 bases fitting TRBD2. The germline V gene has CDR1 SQVTM and CDR2 ANQGSEA. The length of the CDR3 is 20 residues. V was clipped by 5 bases and J by 0 bases; unmatched bases: 13. The CDR3 coding sequence is TGCAGCGTTCTTGGGACTAGCGGGAGGGCCGGGTCTAGCTCCTACAATGAGCAGTTCTTC. Its translation: CSVLGTSGRAGSSSYNEQFF.

V gene TRBV12-3 or TRBV12-4 combines with J gene TRBJ2-2; a possible D gene is TRBD2 (6 bases). Trimming left V 3 bases short and J 5 bases short, with 10 bases between. The CDR3 is 14 residues long. Here the CDR3 reads CASSFVLATGELFF. CDR3 DNA: TGTGCCAGCAGTTTCGTACTAGCTACCGGGGAGCTGTTTTTT.

The chain has TRBV4-1 and TRBJ2-2, with 7 positions matching TRBD1. V dropped 5 bases and J dropped 0; count of bases not matched to a gene: 6. In germline, CDR1 is MGHRA, CDR2 YSYEKL. The CDR3 contains 16 residues. The DNA for the CDR3 is TGCGCCAGCAGCTCCCGGACAGGCTCGAACACCGGGGAGCTGTTTTTT. It specifies CASSSRTGSNTGELFF.

A note on this clonotype: A junction end diverges from the germline sequence, so it may reflect a read error. Here the CDR3 reads CASSVGGLGPNGQFF. The CDR3 DNA sequence: TGTGCCAGCAGCGTAGGGGGACTAGGGCCTAATGGGCAGTTCTTC. V and J are TRBV9 and TRBJ2-1; TRBD2 aligns across 8 bases. This CDR3 has 15 residues. Looked up from germline, CDR1 is SGDLS and CDR2 is YYNGEE.